This TCR beta chain was identified during a study of response to subunit inactivated influenza vaccine. Notes on this clonotype: Its target is unknown.

CDR3 length: 11 residues. From germline, CDR1 is MDHEN and CDR2 SYDVKM. With V trimmed by 10 bases and J by 6 bases, 4 bases remained unmatched. General study points: A suggestion made by the authors is that each seasonal influenza vaccination recruits few new T cells.

TCRdb recomputed calls from the RT-PCR reads with MiXCR, one row per CDR3 protein. The table has 600,000 to 850,000 distinct CDR3 sequences, roughly 15% seen once. Sequencing used PBMCs from blood, obtained around two weeks before vaccination. The chain carries TRBV28 and TRBJ2-7; 9 bases match TRBD2. The receptor's source is a man in his fifties or sixties who received an inactivated influenza vaccine. CDR3 sequence (DNA): TGTGCCATTGGGACTAGCTTCGAGCAGTACTTC. Its translation: CAIGTSFEQYF.